The 9 T cell receptor beta chains in this list originate from one sample, sequenced in a study of radiation and T cells in renal cell carcinoma. The data were produced by immunoSEQ multiplex PCR, yet TCRdb's version contains in-frame clones alone and is incomplete. Of tens of thousands of clones in the sample, 65% to 90% were seen once. The time point was: blood 2 weeks post-SBRT. Documented treatment: 15 Gy SBRT to primary tumor, nephrectomy 4 weeks later. The sample consisted of blood, taken from a patient whose treatment included radiotherapy and nephrectomy. These TCRs come from a woman aged 45-59 years with renal cell carcinoma.

The chain has TRBV7-9 and TRBJ1-4; TRBD1 aligns across 9 bases. The CDR3 loop spans 14 amino acids. V was pared by 5 bases and J by 8 bases, with 6 bases of the junction left unmatched. Looked up from germline, CDR1 is SEHNR and CDR2 is FQNEAQ (reference sequence). CDR3 nucleotides: TGTGCCAGCAGCCCGGGACAGGGCCGAGAAAAACTGTTTTTT. Amino acids: CASSPGQGREKLFF.

The rearrangement joins TRBV11-2 to TRBJ1-4; D is unclear. The CDR3 consists of 16 residues. Deletions cut 5 bases from V and 1 base from J, with 14 bases between. The V gene's germline CDR1 is SGHAT and CDR2 FQNNGV. The CDR3 region has the DNA TGTGCCAGCAGCCCCGGAGTAGCAATAACTAATGAAAAACTGTTTTTT. It encodes CASSPGVAITNEKLFF. The whole variable domain, remainder taken from reference TRBV11-2 and TRBJ1-4, is EAGVAQSPRYKIIEKRQSVAFWCNPISGHATLYWYQQILGQGPKLLIQFQNNGVVDDSQLPKDRFSAERLKGVDSTLKIQPAKLEDSAVYLCASSPGVAITNEKLFFGSGTQLSVL.

The chain recombines TRBV7-8 with TRBJ2-3; the match to TRBD1 covers 8 bases. The CDR3 runs 15 residues. The J segment lost 4 bases and the V segment lost 5 bases, leaving 8 bases of the junction unmatched. Per the germline V gene, CDR1 is SGHVS and CDR2 is FQNEAQ. The CDR3 sequence: CASSQWDRLADTQYF. DNA for the CDR3: TGTGCCAGCAGCCAATGGGACAGGCTGGCAGATACGCAGTATTTT.

V gene TRBV29-1 combines with J gene TRBJ2-7; D may be TRBD1 or TRBD2 (5 bases each). The CDR3 runs 14 residues. The V end was cut by 5 bases, the J end by 6 bases, with 20 bases between. Germline CDR1 SQVTM, CDR2 ANQGSEA. CDR3 DNA sequence: TGCAGCGTTCGACTGGGGCTCCCGGCGGGCGAGCAGTACTTC. Translating it yields CSVRLGLPAGEQYF.

The rearrangement joins TRBV6-5 to TRBJ1-1; D uncertain. The CDR3 is 15 amino acids. Looked up from germline, CDR1 is MNHEY and CDR2 is SVGAGI. The ends were cut back, 0 bases at V and 1 base at J, with 9 bases in the middle. The CDR3 spells CASSYSRRGNTEAFF. In nucleotides, the CDR3 is TGTGCCAGCAGTTACTCGAGGCGAGGGAACACTGAAGCTTTCTTT.

The chain has TRBV28 and TRBJ1-4, with no clear D. Germline-derived CDR1 and CDR2 are MDHEN and SYDVKM. The V end was cut by 4 bases, the J end by 8 bases, with 17 bases between. The CDR3 totals 15 residues. Here the CDR3 reads CASSSPFGLREKLFF. In DNA form, the CDR3 reads TGTGCCAGCAGTTCGCCGTTCGGTCTTAGGGAAAAACTGTTTTTT.

V usage is TRBV6-6 and J usage is TRBJ2-7; D is unresolved. The CDR3 has 15 amino acids. In germline, CDR1 is MNHNY, CDR2 SVGAGI (reference sequence). Trimming took off 5 bases at V and 0 bases at J, with 14 bases between the two ends. In nucleotides, the CDR3 is TGTGCCAGCAGTCAAGATTTCCAGAGCTCCTACGAGCAGTACTTC. It encodes CASSQDFQSSYEQYF.

The chain couples TRBV4-3 to TRBJ2-3, with 8 bases that match TRBD1. Per the germline V gene, CDR1 is LGHNA and CDR2 is YSLEER. The CDR3 is 17 amino acids. Unmatched junction bases numbered 8, after V lost 1 base and J lost 2 bases. CDR3 coding DNA: TGCGCCAGCAGCCAAGTACCGGGACAGGACTTCACAGATACGCAGTATTTT. Translation gives CASSQVPGQDFTDTQYF.

This clone was seen more than once but under ten times. The V and J genes are TRBV18 and TRBJ2-7, with 7 bases identical to TRBD2. The CDR3 sequence is 15 residues long. The V and J ends lost 2 bases and 5 bases, in that order; junction bases with no gene match: 9. From germline, CDR1 is KGHSH and CDR2 LQKENI. CDR3 region: CASSPGRGGIDEQYF. The CDR3 coding sequence is TGTGCCAGCTCACCAGGGAGGGGAGGGATCGACGAGCAGTACTTC.